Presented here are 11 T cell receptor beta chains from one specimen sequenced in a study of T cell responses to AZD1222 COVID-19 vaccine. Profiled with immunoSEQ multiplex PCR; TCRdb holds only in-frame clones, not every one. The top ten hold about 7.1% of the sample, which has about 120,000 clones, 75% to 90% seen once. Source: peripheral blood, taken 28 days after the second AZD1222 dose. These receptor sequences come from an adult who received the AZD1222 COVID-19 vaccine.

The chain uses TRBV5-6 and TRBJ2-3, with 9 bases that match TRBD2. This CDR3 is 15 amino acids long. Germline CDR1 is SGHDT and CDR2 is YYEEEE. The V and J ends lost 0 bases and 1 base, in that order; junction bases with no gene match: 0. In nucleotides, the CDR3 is TGTGCCAGCAGCTTGGGACTAGCGGGCACAGATACGCAGTATTTT. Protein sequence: CASSLGLAGTDTQYF.

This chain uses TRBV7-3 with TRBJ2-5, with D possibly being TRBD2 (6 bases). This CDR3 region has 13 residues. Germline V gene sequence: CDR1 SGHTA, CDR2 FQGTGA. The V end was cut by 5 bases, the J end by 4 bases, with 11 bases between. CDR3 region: CASSRRAGETQYF. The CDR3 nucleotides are TGTGCCAGCAGCCGCAGAGCGGGAGAGACCCAGTACTTC. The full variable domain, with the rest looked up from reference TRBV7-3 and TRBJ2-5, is GAGVSQTPSNKVTEKGKYVELRCDPISGHTALYWYRQSLGQGPEFLIYFQGTGAADDSGLPNDRFFAVRPEGSVSTLKIQRTERGDSAVYLCASSRRAGETQYFGPGTRLLVL.

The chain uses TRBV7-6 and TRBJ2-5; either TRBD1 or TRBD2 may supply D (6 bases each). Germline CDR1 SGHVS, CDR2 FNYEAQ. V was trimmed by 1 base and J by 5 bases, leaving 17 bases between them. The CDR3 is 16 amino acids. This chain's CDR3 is CASSLGASGGVETQYF. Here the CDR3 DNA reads TGTGCCAGCAGCTTAGGAGCGTCCGGGGGCGTGGAGACCCAGTACTTC.

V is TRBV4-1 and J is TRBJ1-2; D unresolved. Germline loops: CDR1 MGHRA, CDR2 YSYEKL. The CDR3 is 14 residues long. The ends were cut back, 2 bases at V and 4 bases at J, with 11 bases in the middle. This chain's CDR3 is CASSQMGGRYGYTF. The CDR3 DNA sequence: TGCGCCAGCAGCCAAATGGGCGGACGCTATGGCTACACCTTC.

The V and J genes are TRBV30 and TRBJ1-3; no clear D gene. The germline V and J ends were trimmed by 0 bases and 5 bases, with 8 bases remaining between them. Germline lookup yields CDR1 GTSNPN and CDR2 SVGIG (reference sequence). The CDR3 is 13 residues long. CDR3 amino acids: CAWSVNGRNTIYF. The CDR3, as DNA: TGTGCCTGGAGTGTAAACGGGCGAAACACCATATATTTT.

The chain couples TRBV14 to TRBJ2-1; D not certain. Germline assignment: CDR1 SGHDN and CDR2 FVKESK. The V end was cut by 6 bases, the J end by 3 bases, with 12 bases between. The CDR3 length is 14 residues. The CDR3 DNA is TGTGCCAGCAGTCGCAGTCCTAGCTACAATGAGCAGTTCTTC. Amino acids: CASSRSPSYNEQFF.

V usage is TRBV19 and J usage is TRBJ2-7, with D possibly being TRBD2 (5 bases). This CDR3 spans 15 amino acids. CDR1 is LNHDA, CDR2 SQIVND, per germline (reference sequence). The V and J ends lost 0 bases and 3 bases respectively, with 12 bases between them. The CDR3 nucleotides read TGTGCCAGTAGTATAGATGGCGGACGGGGCTACGAGCAGTACTTC. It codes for CASSIDGGRGYEQYF.

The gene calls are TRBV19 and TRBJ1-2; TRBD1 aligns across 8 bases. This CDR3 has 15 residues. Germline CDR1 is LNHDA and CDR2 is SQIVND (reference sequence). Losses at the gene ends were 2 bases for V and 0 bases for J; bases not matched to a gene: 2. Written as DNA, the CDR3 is TGTGCCAGTAGTATACAGGGGGCGGCTAACTATGGCTACACCTTC. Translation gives CASSIQGAANYGYTF.

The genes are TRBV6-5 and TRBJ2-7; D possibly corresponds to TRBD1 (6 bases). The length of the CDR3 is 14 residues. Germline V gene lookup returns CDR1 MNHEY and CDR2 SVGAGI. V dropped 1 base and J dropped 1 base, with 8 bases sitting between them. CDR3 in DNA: TGTGCCAGCAGTTACTATACAGGGTCCTACGAGCAGTACTTC. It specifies CASSYYTGSYEQYF.

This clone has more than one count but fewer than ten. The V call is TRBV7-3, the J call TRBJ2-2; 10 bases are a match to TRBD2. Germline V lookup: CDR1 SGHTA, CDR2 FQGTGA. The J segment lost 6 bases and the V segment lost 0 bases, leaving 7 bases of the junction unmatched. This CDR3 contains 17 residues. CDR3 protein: CASSLTGASGSSGELFF. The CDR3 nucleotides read TGTGCCAGCAGCTTAACGGGGGCTAGCGGGAGTTCCGGGGAGCTGTTTTTT.

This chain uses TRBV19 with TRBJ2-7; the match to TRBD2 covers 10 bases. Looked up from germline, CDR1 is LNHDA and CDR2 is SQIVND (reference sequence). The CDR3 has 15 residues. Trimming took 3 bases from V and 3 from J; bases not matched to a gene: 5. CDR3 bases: TGTGCCAGTAGTATCGGGACTAGCGCCCACTACGAGCAGTACTTC. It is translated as CASSIGTSAHYEQYF.